This TCR beta chain originates from a study of cytomegalovirus exposure and HLA in healthy donors. Overall study results and limits: Later analysis identified a missense DCLRE1C variant that was linked to TCR beta V- and J-gene trimming. Most of the CMV-associated TCR beta chains (in a later analysis) appeared to be HLA-restricted.

PCR used 60 Vbeta primers and 13 Jbeta primers. The repertoire was sequenced with immunoSEQ multiplex PCR; TCRdb's copy has only in-frame clones and lacks some. This table holds about 150,000 clones, under 90% found once. Remarks on this clone: Its antigen remains unknown.

The receptor's source is a man aged 18 to 35 in good health and CMV-seronegative. The sample taken for sequencing was PBMCs.

DNA of the CDR3: TGTGCCAGCGGTACTAGTTTAAGCTCCTACGAGCAGTACTTC. Protein sequence: CASGTSLSSYEQYF. The chain joins TRBV6-1 to TRBJ2-7, with D perhaps matching TRBD2 (5 bases). Trimming left V 8 bases short and J 0 bases short, with 14 bases between. Germline lookup yields CDR1 MNHNS and CDR2 SASEGT. There are 14 residues in the CDR3.